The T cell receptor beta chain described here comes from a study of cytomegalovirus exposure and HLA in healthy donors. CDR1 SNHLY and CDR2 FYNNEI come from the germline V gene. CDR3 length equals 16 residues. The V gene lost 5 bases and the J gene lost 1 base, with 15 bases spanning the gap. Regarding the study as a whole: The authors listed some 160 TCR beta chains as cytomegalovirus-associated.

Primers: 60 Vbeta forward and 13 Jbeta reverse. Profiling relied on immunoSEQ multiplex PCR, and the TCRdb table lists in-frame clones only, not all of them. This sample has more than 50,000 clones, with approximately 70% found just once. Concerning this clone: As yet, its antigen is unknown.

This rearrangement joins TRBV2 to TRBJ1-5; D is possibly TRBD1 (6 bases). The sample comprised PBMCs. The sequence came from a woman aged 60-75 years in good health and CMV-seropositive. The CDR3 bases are TGTGCCAGCAGTAAACAGGGCGTTCGAAGCAATCAGCCCCAGCATTTT. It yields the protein CASSKQGVRSNQPQHF. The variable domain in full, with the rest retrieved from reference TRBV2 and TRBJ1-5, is EPEVTQTPSHQVTQMGQEVILRCVPISNHLYFYWYRQILGQKVEFLVSFYNNEISEKSEIFDDQFSVERPDGSNFTLKIRSTKLEDSAMYFCASSKQGVRSNQPQHFGDGTRLSIL.